This TCR beta chain was identified during a study of blood T cell repertoires in COVID-19. Whole-study context: In each case, the material was cDNA or gDNA derived from T cells, B-cell-depleted T cells, or PBMCs.

In germline, CDR1 is SGHNT, CDR2 YYREEE (reference sequence). Trimming at V came to 0 bases and at J to 4 bases, leaving 1 base not matched to a gene. The CDR3 extends over 14 amino acids. In the authors' methods: Quantification of nucleated cells was approximated via reference gene primer amplification. Some clones are missing from TCRdb's copy, which holds only in-frame ones; the method was immunoSEQ multiplex PCR. Clonal size and the V and J genes are those of that table, whereas D and trimming came from the DNA. The sample consists of some 260,000 clones, roughly three quarters of them appearing once. This clone was detected once.

V usage is TRBV5-4 and J usage is TRBJ1-2; 9 bases agree with TRBD1. The source material was peripheral blood. The sequence was collected from a woman aged 35 to 49 with active or convalescent COVID-19. The CDR3 sequence is CASSLGQGVYGYTF. In DNA form, the CDR3 reads TGTGCCAGCAGCTTGGGACAGGGGGTCTATGGCTACACCTTC.